This record concerns one T cell receptor beta chain sequence. Its antigen is currently unknown. The CDR3 covers 13 residues. Germline CDR1 reads MNHNS; CDR2 reads SASEGT. V was cut by 10 bases and J by 3 bases, with 16 bases left in between. This entry is derived from a study of graft-versus-host responses after intestinal transplantation. Looking at the study overall: The study gave all recipients anti-thymocyte globulin induction, then tacrolimus and steroids for three to four years.

Study results and caveats: Early declines in HvG clones that occurred post-transplant were associated with peak circulating GvH clone levels. GvH clones were identified in recipient marrow, with some first appearing in ileum or blood.

Data came from immunoSEQ multiplex PCR; TCRdb stores just in-frame clones and leaves some out. In the table there are tens of thousands of clones, 94% of which are singletons. The sequencing used unstimulated CD4+ T cells sorted from spleen or lymph node cells, collected before transplant. The V and J genes are TRBV6-1 and TRBJ2-7; D might be TRBD1 (5 bases). The clonotype originates from a human donor who was the organ donor for an intestinal transplant. CDR3: CATKPGQVYEQYF. In DNA, the CDR3 is TGTGCCACAAAGCCCGGACAAGTCTACGAGCAGTACTTC.